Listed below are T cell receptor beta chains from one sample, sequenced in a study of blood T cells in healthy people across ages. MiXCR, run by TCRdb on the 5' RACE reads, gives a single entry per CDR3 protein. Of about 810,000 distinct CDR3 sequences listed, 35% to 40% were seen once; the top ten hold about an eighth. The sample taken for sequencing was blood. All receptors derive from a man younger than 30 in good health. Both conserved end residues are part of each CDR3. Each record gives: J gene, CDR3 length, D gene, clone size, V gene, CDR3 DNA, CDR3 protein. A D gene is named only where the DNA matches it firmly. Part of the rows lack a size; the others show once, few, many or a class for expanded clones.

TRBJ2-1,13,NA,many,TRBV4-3,TGCGCCAGCAGCCTGACCGCGTCCAATGAGCAGTTCTTC,CASSLTASNEQFF
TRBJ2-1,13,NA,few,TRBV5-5,TGTGCCAGCAGCTTGGAGGGGTCGGGTGAGCAGTTCTTC,CASSLEGSGEQFF
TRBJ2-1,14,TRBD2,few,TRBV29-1,TGCAGCGTGCCCTTAACGGGGGGGGCCCATGAGCAGTTCTTC,CSVPLTGGAHEQFF
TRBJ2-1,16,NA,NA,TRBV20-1,TGCAGTGCCAACGATGTCCTCTTGAGCTCCTGCAATGAGCAGTTCTTC,CSANDVLLSSCNEQFF
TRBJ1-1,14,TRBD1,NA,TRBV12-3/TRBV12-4,TGTGCCAGCACCTCGACAGGGGGCGGCACTGAAGCTTTCTTT,CASTSTGGGTEAFF
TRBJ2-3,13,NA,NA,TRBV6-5,TGTGCCAGCAGTTACACAGTCACAGATACGCAGTATTTT,CASSYTVTDTQYF
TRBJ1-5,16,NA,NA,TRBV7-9,TGTGCCAGCAGCTTAGCGGAGGCAGGAGGAAATCAGCCCCAGCATTTT,CASSLAEAGGNQPQHF
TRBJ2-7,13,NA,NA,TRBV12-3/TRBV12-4,TGTGCCAGCAGTTTGAGTGGGGAGGACGAGCAGTACTTC,CASSLSGEDEQYF
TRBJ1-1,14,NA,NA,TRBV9,TGTGCCAGCAGCGTAGCCCTCCGTGGCACTGAAGCTTTCTTT,CASSVALRGTEAFF
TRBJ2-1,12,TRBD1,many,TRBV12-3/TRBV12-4,TGTGCCATCGAAGACAGGGTCAATGAGCAGTTCTTC,CAIEDRVNEQFF
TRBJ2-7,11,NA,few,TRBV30,TGTGCCTGGAGTTTCTCCTACGAGCAGTACTTC,CAWSFSYEQYF
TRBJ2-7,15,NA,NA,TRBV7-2,TGTGCCAGCAGCTCCCACCCGACTAGCTCCTACGAGCAGTACTTC,CASSSHPTSSYEQYF
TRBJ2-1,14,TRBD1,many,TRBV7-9,TGTGCCAGCAGCTTCCAGGGGGCTAAAAATGAGCAGTTCTTC,CASSFQGAKNEQFF
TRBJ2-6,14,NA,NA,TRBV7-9,TGTGCCAGCAGCGGATATACTGGGGCCAACGTCCTGACTTTC,CASSGYTGANVLTF
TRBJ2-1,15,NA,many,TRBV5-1,TGCGCCAGCAGCTTGGCCGAAGCGTCCTACAATGAGCAGTTCTTC,CASSLAEASYNEQFF
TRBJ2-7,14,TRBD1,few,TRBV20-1,TGCAGTGCTTATAGACAGGGGGCGAGGAACGAGCAGTACTTC,CSAYRQGARNEQYF